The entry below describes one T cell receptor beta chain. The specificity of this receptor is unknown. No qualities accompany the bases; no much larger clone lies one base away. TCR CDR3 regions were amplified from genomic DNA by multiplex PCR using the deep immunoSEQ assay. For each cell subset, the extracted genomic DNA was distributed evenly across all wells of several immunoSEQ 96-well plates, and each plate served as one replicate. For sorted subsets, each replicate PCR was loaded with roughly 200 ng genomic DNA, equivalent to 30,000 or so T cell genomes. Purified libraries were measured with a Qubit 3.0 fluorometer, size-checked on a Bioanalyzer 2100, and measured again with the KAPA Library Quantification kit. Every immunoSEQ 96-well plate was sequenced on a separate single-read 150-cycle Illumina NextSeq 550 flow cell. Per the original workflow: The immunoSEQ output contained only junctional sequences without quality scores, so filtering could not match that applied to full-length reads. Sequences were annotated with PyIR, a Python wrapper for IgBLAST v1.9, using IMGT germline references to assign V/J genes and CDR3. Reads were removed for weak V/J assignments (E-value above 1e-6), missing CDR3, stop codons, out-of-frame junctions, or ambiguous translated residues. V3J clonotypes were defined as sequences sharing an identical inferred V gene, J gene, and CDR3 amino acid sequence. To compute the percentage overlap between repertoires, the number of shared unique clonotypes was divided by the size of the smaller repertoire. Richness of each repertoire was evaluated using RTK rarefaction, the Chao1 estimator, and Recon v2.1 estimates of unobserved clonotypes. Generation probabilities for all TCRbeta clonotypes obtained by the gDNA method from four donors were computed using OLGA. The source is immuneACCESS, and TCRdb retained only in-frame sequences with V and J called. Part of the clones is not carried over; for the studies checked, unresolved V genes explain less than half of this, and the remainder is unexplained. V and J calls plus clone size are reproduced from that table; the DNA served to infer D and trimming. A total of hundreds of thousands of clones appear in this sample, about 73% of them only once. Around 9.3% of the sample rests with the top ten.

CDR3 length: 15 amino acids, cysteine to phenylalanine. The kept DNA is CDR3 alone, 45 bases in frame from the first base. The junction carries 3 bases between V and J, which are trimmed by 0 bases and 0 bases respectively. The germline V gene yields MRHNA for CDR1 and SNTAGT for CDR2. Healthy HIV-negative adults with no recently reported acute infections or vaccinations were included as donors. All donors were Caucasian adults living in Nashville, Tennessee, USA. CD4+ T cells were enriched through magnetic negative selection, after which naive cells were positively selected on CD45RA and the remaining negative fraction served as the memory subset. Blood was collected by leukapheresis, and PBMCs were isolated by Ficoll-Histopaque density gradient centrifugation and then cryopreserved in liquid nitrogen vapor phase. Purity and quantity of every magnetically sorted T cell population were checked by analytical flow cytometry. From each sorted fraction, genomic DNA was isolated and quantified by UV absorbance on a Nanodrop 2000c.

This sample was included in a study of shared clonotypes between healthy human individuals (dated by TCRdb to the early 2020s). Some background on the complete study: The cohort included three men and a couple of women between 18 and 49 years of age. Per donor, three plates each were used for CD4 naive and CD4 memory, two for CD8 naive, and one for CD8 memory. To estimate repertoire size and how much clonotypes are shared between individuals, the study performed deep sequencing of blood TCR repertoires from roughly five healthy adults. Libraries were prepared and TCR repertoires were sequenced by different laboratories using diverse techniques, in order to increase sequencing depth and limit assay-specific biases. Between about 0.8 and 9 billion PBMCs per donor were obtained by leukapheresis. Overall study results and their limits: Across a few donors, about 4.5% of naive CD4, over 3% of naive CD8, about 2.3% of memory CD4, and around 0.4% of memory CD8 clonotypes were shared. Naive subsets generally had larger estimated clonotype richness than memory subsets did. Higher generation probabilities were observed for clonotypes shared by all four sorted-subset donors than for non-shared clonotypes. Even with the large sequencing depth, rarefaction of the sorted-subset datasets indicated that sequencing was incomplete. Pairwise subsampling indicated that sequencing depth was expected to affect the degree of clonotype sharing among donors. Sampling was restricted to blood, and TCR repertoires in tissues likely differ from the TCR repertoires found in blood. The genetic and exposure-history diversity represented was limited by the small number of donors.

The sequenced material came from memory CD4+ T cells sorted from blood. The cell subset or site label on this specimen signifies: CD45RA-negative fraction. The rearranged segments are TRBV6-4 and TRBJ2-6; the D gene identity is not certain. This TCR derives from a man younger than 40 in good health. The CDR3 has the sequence CASSDSNSGANVLTF. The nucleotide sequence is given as TGTGCCAGCAGTGACTCAAACTCTGGGGCCAACGTCCTGACTTTC.